The sample holds one count of the clone carrying this TCR beta chain. As yet, its antigen is unknown. Using immunoSEQ multiplex PCR, the repertoire was profiled, and TCRdb retains in-frame clones only, with some absent. Of about 92,000 clones detected, roughly 91% appear once; the ten largest clones hold about 24%. The sample is drawn from a study of T cell responses to AZD1222 COVID-19 vaccine. Overall study findings and caveats: No repertoire was sampled before or during the peak T cell response, only after it. White British ancestry dominated among donors, who included more females, and clonal diversity was possibly underestimated.

The sequences come from peripheral blood, collected on day 0 of AZD1222 vaccination. This TCR was recovered from an adult in good health.

Here the CDR3 DNA reads TGTGCCAGCAGCGACGGGGGAGTAGGTGAAAAACTGTTTTTT. Encoded protein: CASSDGGVGEKLFF. The chain combines TRBV27 with TRBJ1-4; TRBD1 is a possible D gene (5 bases). Germline V gene lookup returns CDR1 MNHEY and CDR2 SMNVEV (reference sequence). The germline V and J ends were trimmed by 6 bases and 7 bases, with 15 bases remaining between them. The CDR3 consists of 14 residues.